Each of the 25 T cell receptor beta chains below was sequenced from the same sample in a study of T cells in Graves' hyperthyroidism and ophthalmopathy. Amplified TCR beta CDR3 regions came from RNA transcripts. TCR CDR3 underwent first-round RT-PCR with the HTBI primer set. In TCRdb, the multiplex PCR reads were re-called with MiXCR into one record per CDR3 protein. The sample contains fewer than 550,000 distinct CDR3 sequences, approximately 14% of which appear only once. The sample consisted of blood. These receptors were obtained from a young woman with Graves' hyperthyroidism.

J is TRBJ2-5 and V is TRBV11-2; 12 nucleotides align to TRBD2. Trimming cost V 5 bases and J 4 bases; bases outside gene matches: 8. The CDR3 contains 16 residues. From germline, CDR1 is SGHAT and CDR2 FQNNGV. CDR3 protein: CASSNLAGGPGETQYF. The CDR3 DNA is TGTGCCAGCAGCAACCTAGCGGGGGGGCCAGGAGAGACCCAGTACTTC.

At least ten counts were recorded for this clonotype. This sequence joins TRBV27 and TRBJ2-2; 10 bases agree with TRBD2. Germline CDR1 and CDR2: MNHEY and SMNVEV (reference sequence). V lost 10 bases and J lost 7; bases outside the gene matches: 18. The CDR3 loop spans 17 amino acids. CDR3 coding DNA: TGTGCCACCGGCCGCGTTGGCCTAGCGGGAGCCAGCGGGGAGCTGTTTTTT. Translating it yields CATGRVGLAGASGELFF.

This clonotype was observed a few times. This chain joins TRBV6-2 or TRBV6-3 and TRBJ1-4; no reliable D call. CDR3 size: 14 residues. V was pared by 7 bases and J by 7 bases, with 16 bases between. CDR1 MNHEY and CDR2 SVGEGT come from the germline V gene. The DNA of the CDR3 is TGTGCCAGCACCCTAACCGGATTGAGTGAAAAACTGTTTTTT. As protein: CASTLTGLSEKLFF.

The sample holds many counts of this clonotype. CDR3 DNA sequence: TGTGCCAGCATTCCTAGCGGGAGGGCCAGGCAAGAGACCCAGTACTTC. Encoded protein: CASIPSGRARQETQYF. The chain has TRBV2 and TRBJ2-5, with 12 bases matching TRBD2. Germline V gene lookup returns CDR1 SNHLY and CDR2 FYNNEI. CDR3 length: 16 amino acids. The ends lost 7 bases at V and 2 bases at J; junction bases unmatched: 8.

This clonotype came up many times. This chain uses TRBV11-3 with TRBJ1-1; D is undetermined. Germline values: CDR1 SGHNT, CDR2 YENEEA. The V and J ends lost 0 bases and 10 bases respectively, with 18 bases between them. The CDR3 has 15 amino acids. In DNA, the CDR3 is TGTGCCAGCAGCTTAGAAGGTAAAGCATCCCCCCGAGCTTTCTTT. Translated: CASSLEGKASPRAFF.

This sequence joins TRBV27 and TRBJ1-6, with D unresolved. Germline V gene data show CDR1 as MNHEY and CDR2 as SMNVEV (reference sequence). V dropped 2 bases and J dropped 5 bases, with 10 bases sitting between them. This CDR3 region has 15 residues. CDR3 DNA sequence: TGTGCCAGCAGTTTAGTTCCGGGCCATAATTCACCCCTCCACTTT. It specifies CASSLVPGHNSPLHF.

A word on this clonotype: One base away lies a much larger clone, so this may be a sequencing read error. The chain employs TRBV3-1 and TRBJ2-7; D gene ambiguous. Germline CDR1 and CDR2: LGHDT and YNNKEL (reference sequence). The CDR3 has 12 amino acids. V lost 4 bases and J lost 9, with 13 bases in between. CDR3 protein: CASSPHSAGQYF. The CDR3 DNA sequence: TGTGCCAGCAGCCCCCACTCAGCCGGGCAGTACTTC.

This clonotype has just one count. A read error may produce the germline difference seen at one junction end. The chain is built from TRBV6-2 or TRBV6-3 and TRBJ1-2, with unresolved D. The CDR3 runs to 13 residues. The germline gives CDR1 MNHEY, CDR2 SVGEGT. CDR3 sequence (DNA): TGTGACAGCAGTTTTCGGATAAACTATGGCTACACCTTC. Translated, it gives CDSSFRINYGYTF.

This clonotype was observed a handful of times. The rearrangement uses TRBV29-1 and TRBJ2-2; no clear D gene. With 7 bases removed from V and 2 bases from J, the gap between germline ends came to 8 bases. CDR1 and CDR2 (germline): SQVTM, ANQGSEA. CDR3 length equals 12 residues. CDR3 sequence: CSAWTNTGELFF. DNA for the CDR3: TGCAGCGCCTGGACCAACACCGGGGAGCTGTTTTTT.

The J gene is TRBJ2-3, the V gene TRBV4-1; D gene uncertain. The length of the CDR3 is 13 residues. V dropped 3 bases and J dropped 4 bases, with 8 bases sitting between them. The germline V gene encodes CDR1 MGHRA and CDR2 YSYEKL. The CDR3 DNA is TGCGCCAGCAGCCAGCCTCTCTCAGATACGCAGTATTTT. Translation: CASSQPLSDTQYF.

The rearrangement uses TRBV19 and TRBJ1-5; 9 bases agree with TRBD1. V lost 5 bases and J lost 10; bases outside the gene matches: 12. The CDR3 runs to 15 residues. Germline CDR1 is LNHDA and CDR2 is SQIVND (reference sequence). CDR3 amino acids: CASSLAGTGTAPQHF. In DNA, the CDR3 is TGTGCCAGTAGTCTAGCCGGGACAGGGACAGCCCCCCAGCATTTT.

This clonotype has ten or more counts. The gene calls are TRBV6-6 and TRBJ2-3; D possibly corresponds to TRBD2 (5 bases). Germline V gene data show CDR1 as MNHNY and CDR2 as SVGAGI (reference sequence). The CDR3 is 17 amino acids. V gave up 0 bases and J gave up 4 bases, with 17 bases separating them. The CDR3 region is CASSYSSHPGSADTQYF. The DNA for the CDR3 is TGTGCCAGCAGTTACTCGAGTCACCCGGGATCGGCAGATACGCAGTATTTT.

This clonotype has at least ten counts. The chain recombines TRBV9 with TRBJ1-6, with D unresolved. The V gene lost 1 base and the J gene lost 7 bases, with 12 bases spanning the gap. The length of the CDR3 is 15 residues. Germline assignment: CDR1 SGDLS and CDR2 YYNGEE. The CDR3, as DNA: TGTGCCAGCAGCGTAAGATCGGACCCGAATTCACCCCTCCACTTT. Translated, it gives CASSVRSDPNSPLHF.

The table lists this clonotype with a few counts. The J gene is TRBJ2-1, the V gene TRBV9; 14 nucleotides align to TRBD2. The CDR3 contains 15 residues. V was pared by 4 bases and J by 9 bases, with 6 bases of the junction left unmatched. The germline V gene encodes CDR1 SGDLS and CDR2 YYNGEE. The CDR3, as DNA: TGTGCCAGCAGCCCCGGACTAGCGGGAGGTTCTGAGCAGTTCTTC. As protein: CASSPGLAGGSEQFF. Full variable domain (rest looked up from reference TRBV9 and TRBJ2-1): DSGVTQTPKHLITATGQRVTLRCSPRSGDLSVYWYQQSLDQGLQFLIQYYNGEERAKGNILERFSAQQFPDLHSELNLSSLELGDSALYFCASSPGLAGGSEQFFGPGTRLTVL.

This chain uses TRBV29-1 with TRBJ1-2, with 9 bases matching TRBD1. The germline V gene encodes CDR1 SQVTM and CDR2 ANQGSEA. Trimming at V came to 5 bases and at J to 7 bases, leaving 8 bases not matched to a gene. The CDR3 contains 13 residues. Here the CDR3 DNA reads TGCAGCGTTCCGTTGACAGGGGGGGGTGGCTACACCTTC. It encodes CSVPLTGGGGYTF.

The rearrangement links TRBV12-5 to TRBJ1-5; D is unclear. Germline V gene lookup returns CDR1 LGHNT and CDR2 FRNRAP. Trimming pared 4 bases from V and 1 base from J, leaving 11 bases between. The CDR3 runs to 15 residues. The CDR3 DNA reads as TGTGCTAGTGGTTCTGGGGTACTGAGCAATCAGCCCCAGCATTTT. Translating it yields CASGSGVLSNQPQHF. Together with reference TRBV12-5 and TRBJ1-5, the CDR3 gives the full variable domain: DARVTQTPRHKVTEMGQEVTMRCQPILGHNTVFWYRQTMMQGLELLAYFRNRAPLDDSGMPKDRFSAEMPDATLATLKIQPSEPRDSAVYFCASGSGVLSNQPQHFGDGTRLSIL.

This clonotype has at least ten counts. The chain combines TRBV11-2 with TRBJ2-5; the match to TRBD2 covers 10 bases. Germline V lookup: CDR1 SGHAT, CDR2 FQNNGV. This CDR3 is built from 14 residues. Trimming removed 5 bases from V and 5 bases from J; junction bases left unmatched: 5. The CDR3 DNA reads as TGTGCCAGCAGCCTTACAGCGGGAGGGGAGACCCAGTACTTC. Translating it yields CASSLTAGGETQYF.

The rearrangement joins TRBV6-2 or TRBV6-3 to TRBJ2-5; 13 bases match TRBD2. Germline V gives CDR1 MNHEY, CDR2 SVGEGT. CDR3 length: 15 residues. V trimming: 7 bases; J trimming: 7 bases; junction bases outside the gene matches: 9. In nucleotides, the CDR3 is TGTGCCAGCACCGAGACTAGCGGGGGGTTTTGGACCCAGTACTTC. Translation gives CASTETSGGFWTQYF.

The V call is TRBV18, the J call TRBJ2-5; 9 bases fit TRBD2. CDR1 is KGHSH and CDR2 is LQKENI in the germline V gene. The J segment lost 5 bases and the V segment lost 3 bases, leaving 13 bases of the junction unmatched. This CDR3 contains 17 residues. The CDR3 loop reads CASSPLLASGEEETQYF. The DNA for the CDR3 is TGTGCCAGCTCACCTCTCCTGGCTAGCGGGGAGGAGGAGACCCAGTACTTC.

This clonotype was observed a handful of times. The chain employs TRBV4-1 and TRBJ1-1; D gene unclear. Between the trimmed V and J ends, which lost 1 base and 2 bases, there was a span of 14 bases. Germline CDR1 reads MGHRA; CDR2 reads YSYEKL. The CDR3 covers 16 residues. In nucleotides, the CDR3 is TGCGCCAGCAGCCAAGTGGCGGCAGATCGAAACACTGAAGCTTTCTTT. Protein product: CASSQVAADRNTEAFF.

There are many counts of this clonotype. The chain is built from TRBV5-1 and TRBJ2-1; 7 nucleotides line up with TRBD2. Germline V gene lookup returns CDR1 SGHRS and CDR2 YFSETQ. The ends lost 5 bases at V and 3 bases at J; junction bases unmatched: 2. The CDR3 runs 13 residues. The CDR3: CASRASGYNEQFF. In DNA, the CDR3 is TGCGCCAGCAGGGCTAGCGGCTACAATGAGCAGTTCTTC. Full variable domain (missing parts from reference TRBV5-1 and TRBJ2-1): KAGVTQTPRYLIKTRGQQVTLSCSPISGHRSVSWYQQTPGQGLQFLFEYFSETQRNKGNFPGRFSGRQFSNSRSEMNVSTLELGDSALYLCASRASGYNEQFFGPGTRLTVL.

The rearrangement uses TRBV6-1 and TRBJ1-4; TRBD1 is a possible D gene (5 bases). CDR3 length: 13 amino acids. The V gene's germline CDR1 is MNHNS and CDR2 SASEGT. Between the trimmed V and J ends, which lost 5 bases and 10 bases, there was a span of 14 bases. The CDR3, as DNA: TGTGCCAGCAGTTATGGGGCGCCTGGAAAACTGTTTTTT. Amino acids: CASSYGAPGKLFF.

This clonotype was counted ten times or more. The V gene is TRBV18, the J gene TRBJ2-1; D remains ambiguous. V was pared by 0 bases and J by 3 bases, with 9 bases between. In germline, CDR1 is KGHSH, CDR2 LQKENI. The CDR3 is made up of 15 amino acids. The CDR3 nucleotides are TGTGCCAGCTCACCACCGACGACAAGCTACAATGAGCAGTTCTTC. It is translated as CASSPPTTSYNEQFF. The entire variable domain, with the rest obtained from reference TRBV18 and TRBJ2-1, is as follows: NAGVMQNPRHLVRRRGQEARLRCSPMKGHSHVYWYRQLPEEGLKFMVYLQKENIIDESGMPKERFSAEFPKEGPSILRIQQVVRGDSAAYFCASSPPTTSYNEQFFGPGTRLTVL.

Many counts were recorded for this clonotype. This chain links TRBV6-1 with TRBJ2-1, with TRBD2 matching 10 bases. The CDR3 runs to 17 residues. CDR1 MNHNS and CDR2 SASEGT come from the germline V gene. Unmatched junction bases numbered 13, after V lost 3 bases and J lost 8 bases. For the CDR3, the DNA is TGTGCCAGCAGTGATACCCTAACTAGCGGGATCAAGGATGAGCAGTTCTTC. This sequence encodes CASSDTLTSGIKDEQFF.

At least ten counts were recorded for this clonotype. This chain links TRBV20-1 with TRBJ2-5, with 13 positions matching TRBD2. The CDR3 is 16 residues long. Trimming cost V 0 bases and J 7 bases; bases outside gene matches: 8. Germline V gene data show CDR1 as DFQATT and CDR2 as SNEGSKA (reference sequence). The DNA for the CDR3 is TGCAGTGCTAGAGACCCACTAGCGGGAGGGCGGGGGACCCAGTACTTC. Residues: CSARDPLAGGRGTQYF.